This entry lists 6 T cell receptor beta chains sequenced from one sample in a study of cytomegalovirus exposure and HLA in healthy donors. It was with 60 Vbeta and 13 Jbeta primers that the PCR ran. Repertoires were generated with immunoSEQ multiplex PCR, while TCRdb's copy carries only in-frame clones and drops some. The table has approximately 110,000 clones, roughly 13% seen once. Sequenced sample: PBMCs. Receptor source: a man in his forties in good health and CMV-seropositive.

The rearrangement links TRBV7-2 to TRBJ2-1; TRBD2 matches at 9 bases. The CDR3 consists of 16 residues. Germline V lookup: CDR1 SGHTA, CDR2 FQGNSA. The V and J ends lost 1 base and 2 bases, in that order; junction bases with no gene match: 3. The CDR3 DNA follows: TGTGCCAGCAGCTTAGTCGCTAGCGGGACCTACAATGAGCAGTTCTTC. It yields the protein CASSLVASGTYNEQFF. The full variable domain, its missing parts supplied by reference TRBV7-2 and TRBJ2-1, is GAGVSQSPSNKVTEKGKDVELRCDPISGHTALYWYRQSLGQGLEFLIYFQGNSAPDKSGLPSDRFSAERTGGSVSTLTIQRTQQEDSAVYLCASSLVASGTYNEQFFGPGTRLTVL.

The V gene is TRBV18, the J gene TRBJ2-1; 10 positions agree with TRBD2. Unmatched junction bases numbered 2, after V lost 4 bases and J lost 8 bases. The length of the CDR3 is 13 residues. CDR1 KGHSH and CDR2 LQKENI come from the germline V gene. Written as DNA, the CDR3 is TGTGCCAGCTCACTACTAGCGGGACATGAGCAGTTCTTC. It codes for CASSLLAGHEQFF.

This chain's CDR3 is CASSVSPVRSYEQYF. The CDR3 nucleotides are TGTGCCAGCAGCGTCTCCCCAGTCCGCTCCTACGAGCAGTACTTC. The V gene is TRBV9, the J gene TRBJ2-7; unclear D gene. Germline V lookup: CDR1 SGDLS, CDR2 YYNGEE. The CDR3 has 15 amino acids. V was cut by 2 bases and J by 0 bases, with 12 bases left in between. Full variable domain (missing parts from reference TRBV9 and TRBJ2-7): DSGVTQTPKHLITATGQRVTLRCSPRSGDLSVYWYQQSLDQGLQFLIQYYNGEERAKGNILERFSAQQFPDLHSELNLSSLELGDSALYFCASSVSPVRSYEQYFGPGTRLTVT.

There are a few counts of this clone. The rearrangement uses TRBV5-4 and TRBJ2-7; maybe TRBD2 (6 bases). This CDR3 comprises 14 residues. Germline V CDR1 and CDR2: SGHNT, YYREEE (reference sequence). With 0 bases removed from V and 4 bases from J, the gap between germline ends came to 11 bases. CDR3: CASSLGGLTYEQYF. The CDR3, as DNA: TGTGCCAGCAGCTTGGGGGGACTCACTTACGAGCAGTACTTC. The full variable domain, in which reference TRBV5-4 and TRBJ2-7 provide the parts outside the CDR3, is ETGVTQSPTHLIKTRGQQVTLRCSSQSGHNTVSWYQQALGQGPQFIFQYYREEENGRGNFPPRFSGLQFPNYSSELNVNALELDDSALYLCASSLGGLTYEQYFGPGTRLTVT.

There are a few counts of this clone. The chain uses TRBV7-8 and TRBJ1-5; tentatively, D is TRBD1 (6 bases). The CDR3 consists of 15 residues. CDR1 is SGHVS, CDR2 FQNEAQ, per germline. With 2 bases removed from V and 6 bases from J, the gap between germline ends came to 14 bases. CDR3 sequence reads: CASSLNRGAGQPQHF. DNA for the CDR3: TGTGCCAGCAGCTTAAACCGGGGGGCGGGTCAGCCCCAGCATTTT.

The chain joins TRBV14 to TRBJ2-5; D might be TRBD2 (5 bases). CDR1 and CDR2 from the germline V gene are SGHDN and FVKESK. The CDR3 runs to 13 residues. The V end lost 5 bases, the J end lost 5 bases, and 12 bases lay between the germline ends. The CDR3 sequence: CASSTRGGETQYF. The CDR3 DNA follows: TGTGCCAGCAGCACACGAGGAGGCGAGACCCAGTACTTC.